The 9 T cell receptor beta chains below come from one sample, sequenced in a study of sequential checkpoint blockade in melanoma. The sample's treatment: randomized to nivolumab then ipilimumab (arm A) or the reverse (arm B). Produced via immunoSEQ multiplex PCR; TCRdb's table is partial and in-frame only. The repertoire holds 25,000 to 30,000 clones, about 83% seen once, with about a sixth in the top ten. Sequences were derived from CD8+ T cells sorted from blood (inferred from file names), sampled from a patient given nivolumab and ipilimumab in sequence. All receptors come from a human donor with melanoma.

This rearrangement joins TRBV19 to TRBJ2-7; maybe TRBD2 (6 bases). Germline CDR1 LNHDA, CDR2 SQIVND (reference sequence). This CDR3 contains 14 residues. V lost 5 bases, J lost 2 bases, and 13 bases lay in between. This CDR3 is CASSQGLAPYEQYF. DNA for the CDR3: TGTGCCAGTAGTCAGGGACTGGCCCCCTACGAGCAGTACTTC.

This rearrangement joins TRBV4-1 to TRBJ2-1, with TRBD2 matching 11 bases. CDR1 and CDR2 from the germline V gene are MGHRA and YSYEKL. V lost 0 bases, J lost 6 bases, and 4 bases stayed unmatched. The length of the CDR3 is 16 residues. CDR3 DNA sequence: TGCGCCAGCAGCCAAGACTTAGCGGGAGGGATCAATGAGCAGTTCTTC. Translating it yields CASSQDLAGGINEQFF.

This rearrangement joins TRBV27 to TRBJ2-7, with 7 nucleotides matching TRBD2. Trimming removed 2 bases from V and 7 bases from J; junction bases left unmatched: 5. The CDR3 totals 13 residues. Germline V gene data show CDR1 as MNHEY and CDR2 as SMNVEV (reference sequence). This chain's CDR3 is CASSLVAGGEQYF. The DNA of the CDR3 is TGTGCCAGCAGTTTAGTCGCCGGGGGGGAGCAGTACTTC.

The chain joins TRBV10-2 to TRBJ1-5; D call uncertain. The CDR3 totals 13 residues. CDR1 WSHSY and CDR2 SAAADI come from the germline V gene. V lost 0 bases, J lost 6 bases, and 6 bases lay in between. The CDR3, as DNA: TGCGCCAGCAGTGAGTCGACGGGTCAGCCCCAGCATTTT. Protein: CASSESTGQPQHF.

This clone was observed a single time. The chain is built from TRBV7-9 and TRBJ2-1, with D possibly matching TRBD2 (5 bases). The CDR3 runs 16 residues. CDR1 and CDR2 from the germline V gene are SEHNR and FQNEAQ (reference sequence). Trimming shortened V by 6 bases and J by 2 bases, and 17 bases separated the two germline ends. The CDR3 loop reads CASSPHVGRTYNEQFF. CDR3 nucleotide sequence: TGTGCCAGCAGTCCACACGTAGGGAGAACCTACAATGAGCAGTTCTTC.

The genes are TRBV28 and TRBJ1-1; D possibly corresponds to TRBD1 (5 bases). V lost 6 bases to trimming and J lost 0 bases, with 17 bases between them. The germline V gene has CDR1 MDHEN and CDR2 SYDVKM. The CDR3 is 16 amino acids. CDR3: CASSRTGGFMNTEAFF. The CDR3 bases are TGTGCCAGCAGCCGAACAGGTGGATTCATGAACACTGAAGCTTTCTTT.

The V call is TRBV15, the J call TRBJ1-4, with 10 bases identical to TRBD1. Germline CDR1 reads LNHNV; CDR2 reads YYDKDF (reference sequence). CDR3 size: 14 residues. The V and J ends lost 4 bases and 8 bases, in that order; junction bases with no gene match: 4. CDR3 in amino acids: CATSKGTGDEKLFF. The CDR3 DNA is TGTGCCACCAGCAAAGGGACAGGGGACGAAAAACTGTTTTTT.

The chain couples TRBV29-1 to TRBJ2-7, with 8 bases lining up with TRBD2. The length of the CDR3 is 15 residues. CDR1 and CDR2 (germline): SQVTM, ANQGSEA. Losses at the gene ends were 0 bases for V and 6 bases for J; bases not matched to a gene: 10. This CDR3 is CSVEDPGRGGVEQYF. CDR3 DNA: TGCAGCGTTGAAGACCCGGGACGGGGGGGAGTCGAGCAGTACTTC.

The chain carries TRBV30 and TRBJ2-5, with D possibly matching TRBD1 (6 bases). Trimming shortened V by 1 base and J by 4 bases, and 10 bases separated the two germline ends. The CDR3 length is 13 residues. Germline V lookup: CDR1 GTSNPN, CDR2 SVGIG (reference sequence). CDR3 protein: CAWSDRVGETQYF. The CDR3, as DNA: TGTGCCTGGAGTGACAGGGTCGGAGAGACCCAGTACTTC.